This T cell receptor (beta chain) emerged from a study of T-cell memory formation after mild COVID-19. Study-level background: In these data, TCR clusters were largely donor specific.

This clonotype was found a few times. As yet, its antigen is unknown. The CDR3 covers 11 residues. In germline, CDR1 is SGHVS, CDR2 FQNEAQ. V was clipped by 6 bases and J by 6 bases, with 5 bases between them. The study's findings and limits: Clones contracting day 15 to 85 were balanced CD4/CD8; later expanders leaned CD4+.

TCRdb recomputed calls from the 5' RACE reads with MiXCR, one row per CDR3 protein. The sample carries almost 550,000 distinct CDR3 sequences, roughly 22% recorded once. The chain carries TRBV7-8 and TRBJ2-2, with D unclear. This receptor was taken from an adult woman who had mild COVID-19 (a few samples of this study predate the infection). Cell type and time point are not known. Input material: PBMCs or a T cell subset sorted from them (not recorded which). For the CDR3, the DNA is TGTGCCAGCAGTTACGCCGGGGAGCTGTTTTTT. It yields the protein CASSYAGELFF. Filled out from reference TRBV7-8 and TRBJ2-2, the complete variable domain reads GAGVSQSPRYKVAKRGQDVALRCDPISGHVSLFWYQQALGQGPEFLTYFQNEAQLDKSGLPSDRFFAERPEGSVSTLKIQRTQQEDSAVYLCASSYAGELFFGEGSRLTVL.